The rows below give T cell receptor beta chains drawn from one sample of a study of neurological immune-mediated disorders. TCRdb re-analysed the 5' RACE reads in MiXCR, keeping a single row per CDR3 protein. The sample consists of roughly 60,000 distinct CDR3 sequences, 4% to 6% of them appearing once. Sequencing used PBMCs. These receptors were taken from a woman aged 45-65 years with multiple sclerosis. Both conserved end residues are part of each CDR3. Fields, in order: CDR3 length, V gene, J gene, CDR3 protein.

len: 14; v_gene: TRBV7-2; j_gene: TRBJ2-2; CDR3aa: CASSLGQGTGELFF
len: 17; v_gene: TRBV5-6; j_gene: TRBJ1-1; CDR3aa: CASSLGEVRRGRTEAFF
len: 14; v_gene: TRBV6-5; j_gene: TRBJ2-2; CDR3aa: CASRAGDFAGELFF
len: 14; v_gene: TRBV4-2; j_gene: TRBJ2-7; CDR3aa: CASSQGLISYEQYF
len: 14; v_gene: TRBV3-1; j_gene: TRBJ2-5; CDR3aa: CASSHEGSQETQYF
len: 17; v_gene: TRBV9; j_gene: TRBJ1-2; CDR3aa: CASSVPGRRKANYGYTF
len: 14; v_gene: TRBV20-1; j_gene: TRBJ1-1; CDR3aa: CSAPRRGQNTEAFF
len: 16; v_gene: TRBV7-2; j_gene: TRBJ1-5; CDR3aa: CASSLGRQGGGQPQHF
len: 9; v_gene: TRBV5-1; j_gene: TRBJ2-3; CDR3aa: CASSPGLVF
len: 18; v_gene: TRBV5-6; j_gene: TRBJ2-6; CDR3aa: CASSAMDSPSSGANVLTF
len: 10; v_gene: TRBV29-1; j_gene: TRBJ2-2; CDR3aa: CSVFIGELFF
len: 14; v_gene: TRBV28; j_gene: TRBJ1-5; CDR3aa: CASSLLDENQPQHF
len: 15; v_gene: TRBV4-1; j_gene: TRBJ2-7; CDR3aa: CASSQDQRGRGEQYF
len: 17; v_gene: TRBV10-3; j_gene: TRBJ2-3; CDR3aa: CAISELRLAGDTDTQYF
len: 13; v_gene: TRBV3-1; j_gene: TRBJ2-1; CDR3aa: CASSRRGSNEQFF
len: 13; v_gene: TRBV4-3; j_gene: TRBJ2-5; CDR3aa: CASSSRGGETQYF
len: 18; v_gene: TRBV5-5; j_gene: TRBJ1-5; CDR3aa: CASSLTAVGTYSNQPQHF